A single sample is the source of the 5 T cell receptor beta chains below, sequenced in a study of cytotoxic CD8 clonotypes in ibrutinib-treated CLL. The repertoire was sequenced with immunoSEQ multiplex PCR; TCRdb's copy has only in-frame clones and lacks some. This repertoire shows about 89,000 clones, 78% found once; its top ten account for less than 35%. The sequencing here drew on PBMCs, taken after 12 months of ibrutinib treatment. The receptors here all came from a human donor with chronic lymphocytic leukemia.

This clone showed up just once. V is TRBV6-1 and J is TRBJ2-7; TRBD1 or TRBD2 may be the D gene (5 bases each). The CDR3 covers 15 residues. From germline, CDR1 is MNHNS and CDR2 SASEGT. V shed 1 base and J shed 0 bases, with 10 bases lying between them. CDR3 protein: CASSEVVGVSYEQYF. The CDR3 nucleotides are TGTGCCAGCAGTGAAGTGGTGGGGGTCTCCTACGAGCAGTACTTC.

The chain carries TRBV28 and TRBJ1-2; no firm D call. The CDR3 consists of 12 residues. The ends were cut back, 5 bases at V and 5 bases at J, with 9 bases in the middle. The germline gives CDR1 MDHEN, CDR2 SYDVKM. The CDR3 loop reads CASSEAGYGYTF. For the CDR3, the DNA is TGTGCCAGCAGTGAGGCAGGATATGGCTACACCTTC.

The chain is built from TRBV30 and TRBJ2-7; D is possibly TRBD1 or TRBD2 (5 bases each). CDR1 and CDR2 from the germline V gene are GTSNPN and SVGIG (reference sequence). The CDR3 totals 12 residues. Deletions cut 6 bases from V and 4 bases from J, with 13 bases between. The CDR3 region is CACLGWGYEQYF. CDR3 in DNA: TGTGCCTGTCTGGGTTGGGGGTACGAGCAGTACTTC. The full variable domain, rest sourced from reference TRBV30 and TRBJ2-7, is SQTIHQWPATLVQPVGSPLSLECTVEGTSNPNLYWYRQAAGRGLQLLFYSVGIGQISSEVPQNLSASRPQDRQFILSSKKLLLSDSGFYLCACLGWGYEQYFGPGTRLTVT.

This clone was counted a few times. The chain joins TRBV7-2 to TRBJ1-2; D unresolved. Trimming cost V 3 bases and J 4 bases, with 9 bases left between them. The germline V gene encodes CDR1 SGHTA and CDR2 FQGNSA. The CDR3 loop spans 13 amino acids. CDR3 in DNA: TGTGCCAGCAGCTTCTCCGTAGCCTATGGCTACACCTTC. It encodes CASSFSVAYGYTF.

The chain is built from TRBV7-9 and TRBJ2-5, with TRBD2 as a possible D gene (6 bases). The CDR3 extends over 13 amino acids. V shed 6 bases and J shed 3 bases, with 11 bases lying between them. The germline CDR1 and CDR2 sequences are SEHNR and FQNEAQ (reference sequence). This chain's CDR3 is CASRSGTEETQYF. The DNA for the CDR3 is TGTGCCAGCAGATCCGGGACTGAAGAGACCCAGTACTTC. Based on the CDR3 plus reference TRBV7-9 and TRBJ2-5, the full variable domain is DTGVSQNPRHKITKRGQNVTFRCDPISEHNRLYWYRQTLGQGPEFLTYFQNEAQLEKSRLLSDRFSAERPKGSFSTLEIQRTEQGDSAMYLCASRSGTEETQYFGPGTRLLVL.